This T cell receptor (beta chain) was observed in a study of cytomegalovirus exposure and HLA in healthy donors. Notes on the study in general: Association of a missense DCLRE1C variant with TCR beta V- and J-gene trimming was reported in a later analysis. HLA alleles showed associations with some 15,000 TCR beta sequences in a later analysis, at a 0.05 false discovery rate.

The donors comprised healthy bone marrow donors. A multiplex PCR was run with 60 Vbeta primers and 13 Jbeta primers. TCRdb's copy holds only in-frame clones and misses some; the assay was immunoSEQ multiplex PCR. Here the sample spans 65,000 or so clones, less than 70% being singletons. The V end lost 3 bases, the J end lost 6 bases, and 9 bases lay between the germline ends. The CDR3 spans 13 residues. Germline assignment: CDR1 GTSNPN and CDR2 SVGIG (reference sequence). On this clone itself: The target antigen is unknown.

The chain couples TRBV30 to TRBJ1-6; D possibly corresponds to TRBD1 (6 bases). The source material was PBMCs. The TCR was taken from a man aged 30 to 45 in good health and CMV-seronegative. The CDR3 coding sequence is TGTGCCTGGAGGGACAGAGGTAATTCACCCCTCCACTTT. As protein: CAWRDRGNSPLHF.